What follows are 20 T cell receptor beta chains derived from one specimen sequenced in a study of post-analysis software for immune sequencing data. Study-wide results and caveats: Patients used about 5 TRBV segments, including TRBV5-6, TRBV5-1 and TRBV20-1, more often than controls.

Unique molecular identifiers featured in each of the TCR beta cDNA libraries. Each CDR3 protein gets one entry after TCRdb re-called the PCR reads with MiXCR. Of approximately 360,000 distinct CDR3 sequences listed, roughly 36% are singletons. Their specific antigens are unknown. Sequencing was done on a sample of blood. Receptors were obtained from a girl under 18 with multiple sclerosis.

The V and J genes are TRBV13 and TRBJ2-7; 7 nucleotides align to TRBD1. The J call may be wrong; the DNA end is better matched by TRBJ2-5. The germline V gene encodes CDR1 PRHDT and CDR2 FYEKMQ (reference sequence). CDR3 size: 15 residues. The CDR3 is CASSSYRDRVETQYF. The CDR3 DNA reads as TGTGCCAGCAGCTCCTACCGTGACAGGGTGGAGACCCAGTACTTC.

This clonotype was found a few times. The DNA for the CDR3 is TGTGCCAGCAGCTTAGTTCGAAATGAGCAGTTCTTC. Translation: CASSLVRNEQFF. The rearrangement uses TRBV11-2 and TRBJ2-1, with unresolved D. Germline CDR1 SGHAT, CDR2 FQNNGV. V lost 1 base to trimming and J lost 7 bases, with 5 bases between them. CDR3 size: 12 residues.

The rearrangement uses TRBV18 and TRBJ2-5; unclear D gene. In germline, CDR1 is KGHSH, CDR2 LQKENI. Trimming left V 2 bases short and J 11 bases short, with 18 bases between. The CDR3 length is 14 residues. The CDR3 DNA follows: TGTGCCAGCTCACCAGACCTGAGGCCCTCGGCGCAGTACTTC. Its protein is CASSPDLRPSAQYF.

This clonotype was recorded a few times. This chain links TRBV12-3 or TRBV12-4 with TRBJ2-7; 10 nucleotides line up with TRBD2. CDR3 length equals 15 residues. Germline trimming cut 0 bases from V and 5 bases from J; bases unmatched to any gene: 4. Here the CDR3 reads CASSLATSGMNEQYF. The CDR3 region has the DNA TGTGCCAGCAGTTTAGCAACTAGCGGGATGAACGAGCAGTACTTC.

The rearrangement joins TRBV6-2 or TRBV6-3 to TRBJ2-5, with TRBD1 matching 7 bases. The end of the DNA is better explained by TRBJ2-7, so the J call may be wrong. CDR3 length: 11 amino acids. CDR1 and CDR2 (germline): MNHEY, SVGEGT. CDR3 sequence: CASADRVEQYF. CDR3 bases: TGTGCCAGCGCCGACAGGGTCGAGCAGTACTTC.

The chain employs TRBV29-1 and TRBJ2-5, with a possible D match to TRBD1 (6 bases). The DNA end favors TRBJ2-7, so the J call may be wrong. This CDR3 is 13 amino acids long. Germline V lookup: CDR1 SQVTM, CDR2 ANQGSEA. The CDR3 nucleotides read TGCAGCGTTACAGGGTGCGGTCAGTACGAGCAGTACTTC. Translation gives CSVTGCGQYEQYF.

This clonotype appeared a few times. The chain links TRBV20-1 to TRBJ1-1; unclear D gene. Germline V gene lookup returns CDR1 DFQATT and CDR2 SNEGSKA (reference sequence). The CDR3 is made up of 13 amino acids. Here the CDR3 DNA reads TGCAGAACTTTTGAATCCATGAACACTGAAGCTTTCTTT. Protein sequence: CRTFESMNTEAFF.

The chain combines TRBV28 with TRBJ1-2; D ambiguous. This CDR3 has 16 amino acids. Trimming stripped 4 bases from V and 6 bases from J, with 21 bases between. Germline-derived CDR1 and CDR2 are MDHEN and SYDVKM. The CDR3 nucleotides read TGTGCCAGCAGTTCACGTTATGGCGGAGGCATGAATGGCTACACCTTC. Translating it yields CASSSRYGGGMNGYTF.

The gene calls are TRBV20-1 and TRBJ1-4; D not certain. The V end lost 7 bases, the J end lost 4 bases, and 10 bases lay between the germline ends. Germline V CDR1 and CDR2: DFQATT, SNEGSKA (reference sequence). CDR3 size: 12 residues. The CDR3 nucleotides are TGCAGTGTTCACGGCATTAATGAAAAACTGTTTTTT. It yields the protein CSVHGINEKLFF.

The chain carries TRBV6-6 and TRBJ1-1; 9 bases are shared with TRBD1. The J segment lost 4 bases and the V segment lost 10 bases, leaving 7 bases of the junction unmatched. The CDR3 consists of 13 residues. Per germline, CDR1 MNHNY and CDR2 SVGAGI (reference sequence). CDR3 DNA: TGTGCCATGGACAGGGGAGGGGGCACTGAAGCTTTCTTT. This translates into CAMDRGGGTEAFF.

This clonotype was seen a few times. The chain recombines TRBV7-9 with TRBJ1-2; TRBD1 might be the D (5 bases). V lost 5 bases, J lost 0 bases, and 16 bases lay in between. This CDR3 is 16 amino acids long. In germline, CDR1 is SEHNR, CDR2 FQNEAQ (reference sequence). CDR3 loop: CASSPATGLPNYGYTF. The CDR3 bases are TGTGCCAGCAGCCCGGCGACGGGACTCCCTAACTATGGCTACACCTTC.

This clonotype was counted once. The CDR3: CASSFGQALYF. CDR3 in DNA: TGTGCCAGCAGCTTCGGACAGGCCCTGTATTTT. The genes are TRBV5-6 and TRBJ2-3; 7 bases line up with TRBD1. The germline CDR1 and CDR2 sequences are SGHDT and YYEEEE. This CDR3 comprises 11 residues. After removal of 2 bases from V and 14 bases from J, the junction contained 5 bases not matched to a gene.

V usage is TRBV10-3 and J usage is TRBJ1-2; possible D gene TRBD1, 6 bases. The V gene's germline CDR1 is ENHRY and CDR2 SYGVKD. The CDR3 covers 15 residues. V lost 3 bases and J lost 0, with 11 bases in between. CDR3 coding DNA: TGTGCCATCAGTGACCCGGGGGCGGCTAACTATGGCTACACCTTC. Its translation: CAISDPGAANYGYTF.

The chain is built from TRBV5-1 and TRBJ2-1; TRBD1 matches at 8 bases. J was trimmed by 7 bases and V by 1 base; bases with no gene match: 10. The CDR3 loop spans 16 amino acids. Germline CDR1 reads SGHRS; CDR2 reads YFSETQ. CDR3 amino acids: CASSLRWQGAKNEQFF. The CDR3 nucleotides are TGCGCCAGCAGCTTGAGGTGGCAGGGGGCGAAAAATGAGCAGTTCTTC. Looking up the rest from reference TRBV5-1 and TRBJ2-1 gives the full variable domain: KAGVTQTPRYLIKTRGQQVTLSCSPISGHRSVSWYQQTPGQGLQFLFEYFSETQRNKGNFPGRFSGRQFSNSRSEMNVSTLELGDSALYLCASSLRWQGAKNEQFFGPGTRLTVL.

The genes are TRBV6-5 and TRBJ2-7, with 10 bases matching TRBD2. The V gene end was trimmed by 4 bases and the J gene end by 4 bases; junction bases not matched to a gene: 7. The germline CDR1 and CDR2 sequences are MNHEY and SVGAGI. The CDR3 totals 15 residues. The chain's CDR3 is CASSWLAGGIYEQYF. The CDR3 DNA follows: TGTGCCAGCAGTTGGTTAGCGGGGGGAATTTACGAGCAGTACTTC.

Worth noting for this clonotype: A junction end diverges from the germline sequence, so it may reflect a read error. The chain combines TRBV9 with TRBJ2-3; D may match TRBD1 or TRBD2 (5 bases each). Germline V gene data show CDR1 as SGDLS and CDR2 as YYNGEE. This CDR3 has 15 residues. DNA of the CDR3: TGTGCCAACAGCGGCCTAGTCGGGGCCGCGGATACGCAGTATTTT. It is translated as CANSGLVGAADTQYF.

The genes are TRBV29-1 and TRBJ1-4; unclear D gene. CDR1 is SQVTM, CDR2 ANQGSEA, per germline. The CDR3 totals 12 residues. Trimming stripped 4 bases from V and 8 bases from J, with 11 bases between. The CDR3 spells CSVVAGGEKLFF. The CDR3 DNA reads TGCAGCGTTGTCGCAGGAGGGGAAAAACTGTTTTTT. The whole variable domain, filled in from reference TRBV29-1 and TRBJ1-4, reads SAVISQKPSRDICQRGTSLTIQCQVDSQVTMMFWYRQQPGQSLTLIATANQGSEATYESGFVIDKFPISRPNLTFSTLTVSNMSPEDSSIYLCSVVAGGEKLFFGSGTQLSVL.

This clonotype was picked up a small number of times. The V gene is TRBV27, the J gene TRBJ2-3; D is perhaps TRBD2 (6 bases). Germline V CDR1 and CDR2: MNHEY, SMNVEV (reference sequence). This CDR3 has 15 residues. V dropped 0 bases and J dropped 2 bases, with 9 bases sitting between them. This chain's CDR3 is CASSLSTGDTDTQYF. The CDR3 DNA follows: TGTGCCAGCAGTTTATCTACGGGGGACACAGATACGCAGTATTTT.

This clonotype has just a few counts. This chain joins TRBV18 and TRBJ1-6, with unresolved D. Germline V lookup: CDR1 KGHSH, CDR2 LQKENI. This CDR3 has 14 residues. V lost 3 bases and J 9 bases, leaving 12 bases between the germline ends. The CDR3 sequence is CASSPPVGGSPLHF. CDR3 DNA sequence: TGTGCCAGCTCACCGCCGGTCGGTGGTTCACCCCTCCACTTT.

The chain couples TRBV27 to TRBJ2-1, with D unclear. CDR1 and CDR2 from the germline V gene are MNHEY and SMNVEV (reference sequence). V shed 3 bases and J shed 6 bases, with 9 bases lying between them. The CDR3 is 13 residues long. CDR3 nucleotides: TGTGCCAGCAGTTTCCCCCCTAGCAATGAGCAGTTCTTC. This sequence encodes CASSFPPSNEQFF.